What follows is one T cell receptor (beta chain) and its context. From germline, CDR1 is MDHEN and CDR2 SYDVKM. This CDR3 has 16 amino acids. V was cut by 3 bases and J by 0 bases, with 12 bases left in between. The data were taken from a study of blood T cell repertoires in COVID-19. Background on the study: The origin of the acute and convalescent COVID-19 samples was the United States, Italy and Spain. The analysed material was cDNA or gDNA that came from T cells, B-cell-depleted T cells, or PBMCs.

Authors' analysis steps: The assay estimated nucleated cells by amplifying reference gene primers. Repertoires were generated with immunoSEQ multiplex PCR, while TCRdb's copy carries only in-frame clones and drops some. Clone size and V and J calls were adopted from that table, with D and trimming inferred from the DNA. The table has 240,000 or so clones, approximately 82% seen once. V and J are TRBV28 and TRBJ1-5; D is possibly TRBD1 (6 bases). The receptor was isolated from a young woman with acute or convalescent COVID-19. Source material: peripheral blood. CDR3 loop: CASSFTGGSSNQPQHF. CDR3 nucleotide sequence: TGTGCCAGCAGTTTTACGGGGGGCTCTAGCAATCAGCCCCAGCATTTT. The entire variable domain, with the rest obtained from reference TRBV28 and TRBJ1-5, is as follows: DVKVTQSSRYLVKRTGEKVFLECVQDMDHENMFWYRQDPGLGLRLIYFSYDVKMKEKGDIPEGYSVSREKKERFSLILESASTNQTSMYLCASSFTGGSSNQPQHFGDGTRLSIL.